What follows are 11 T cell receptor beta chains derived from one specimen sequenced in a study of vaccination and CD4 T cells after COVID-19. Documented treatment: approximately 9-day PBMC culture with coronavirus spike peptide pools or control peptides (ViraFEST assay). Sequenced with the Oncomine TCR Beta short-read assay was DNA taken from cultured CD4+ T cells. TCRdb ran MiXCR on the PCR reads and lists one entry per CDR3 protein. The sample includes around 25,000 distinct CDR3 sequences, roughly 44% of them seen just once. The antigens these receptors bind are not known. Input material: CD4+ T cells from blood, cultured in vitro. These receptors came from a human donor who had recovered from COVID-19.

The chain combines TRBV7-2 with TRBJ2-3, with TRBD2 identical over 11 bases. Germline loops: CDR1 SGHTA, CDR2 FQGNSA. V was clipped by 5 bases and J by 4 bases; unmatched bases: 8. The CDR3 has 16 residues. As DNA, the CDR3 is TGTGCCAGCAGCGTCAATAGCGGGAGGGCCGCAGATACGCAGTATTTT. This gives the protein CASSVNSGRAADTQYF. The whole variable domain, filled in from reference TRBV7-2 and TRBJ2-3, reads GAGVSQSPSNKVTEKGKDVELRCDPISGHTALYWYRQSLGQGLEFLIYFQGNSAPDKSGLPSDRFSAERTGGSVSTLTIQRTQQEDSAVYLCASSVNSGRAADTQYFGPGTRLTVL.

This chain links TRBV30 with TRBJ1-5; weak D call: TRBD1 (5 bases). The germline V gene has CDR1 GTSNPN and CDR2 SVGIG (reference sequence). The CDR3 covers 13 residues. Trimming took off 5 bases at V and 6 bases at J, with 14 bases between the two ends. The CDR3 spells CAWGAREAQPQHF. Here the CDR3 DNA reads TGTGCCTGGGGGGCGAGGGAGGCTCAGCCCCAGCATTTT.

CDR3 loop: CSARQAGDEQYF. The CDR3 DNA is TGCAGTGCTAGACAAGCTGGTGACGAGCAGTACTTC. This chain joins TRBV20-1 and TRBJ2-7; D uncertain. This CDR3 contains 12 residues. Germline V gene sequence: CDR1 DFQATT, CDR2 SNEGSKA (reference sequence). The V end lost 2 bases, the J end lost 5 bases, and 10 bases lay between the germline ends.

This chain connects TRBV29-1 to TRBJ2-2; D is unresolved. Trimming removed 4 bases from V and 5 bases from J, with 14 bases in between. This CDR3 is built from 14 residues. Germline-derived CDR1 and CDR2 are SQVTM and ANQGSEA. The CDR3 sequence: CSVVPLVGTGELFF. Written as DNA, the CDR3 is TGCAGCGTTGTCCCCCTAGTTGGGACCGGGGAGCTGTTTTTT.

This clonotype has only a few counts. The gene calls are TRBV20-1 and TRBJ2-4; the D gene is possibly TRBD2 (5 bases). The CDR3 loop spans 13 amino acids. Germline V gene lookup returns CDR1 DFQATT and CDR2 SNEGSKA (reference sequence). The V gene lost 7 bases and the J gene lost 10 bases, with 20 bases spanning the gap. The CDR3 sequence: CSVHPDRGTIQYF. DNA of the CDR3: TGCAGTGTTCATCCCGACCGGGGTACAATTCAGTACTTC.

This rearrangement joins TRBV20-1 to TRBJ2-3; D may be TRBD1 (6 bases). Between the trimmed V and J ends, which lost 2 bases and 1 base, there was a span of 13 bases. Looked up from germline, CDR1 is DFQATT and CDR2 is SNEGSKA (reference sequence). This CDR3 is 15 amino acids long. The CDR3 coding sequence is TGCAGTGCTAGACAGGGGAAACTAGGCACAGATACGCAGTATTTT. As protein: CSARQGKLGTDTQYF.

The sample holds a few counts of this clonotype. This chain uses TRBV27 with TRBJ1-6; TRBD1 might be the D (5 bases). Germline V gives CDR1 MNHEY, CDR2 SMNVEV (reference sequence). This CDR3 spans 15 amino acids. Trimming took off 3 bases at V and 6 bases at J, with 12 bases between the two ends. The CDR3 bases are TGTGCCAGCAGTTTCGCCGGGAGGGGTAATTCACCCCTCCACTTT. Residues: CASSFAGRGNSPLHF.

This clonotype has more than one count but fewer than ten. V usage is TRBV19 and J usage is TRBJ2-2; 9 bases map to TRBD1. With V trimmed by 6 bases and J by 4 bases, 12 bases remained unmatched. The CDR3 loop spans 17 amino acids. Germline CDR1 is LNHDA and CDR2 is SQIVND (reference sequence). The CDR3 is CASSPGTQGAFTGELFF. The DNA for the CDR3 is TGTGCCAGTAGCCCTGGGACACAGGGGGCGTTCACCGGGGAGCTGTTTTTT.

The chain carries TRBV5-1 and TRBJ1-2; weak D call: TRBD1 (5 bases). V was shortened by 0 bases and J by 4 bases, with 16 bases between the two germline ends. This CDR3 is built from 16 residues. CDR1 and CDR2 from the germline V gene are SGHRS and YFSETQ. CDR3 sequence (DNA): TGCGCCAGCAGCTTGGCCGGTGGGGGAGGGCTCTATGGCTACACCTTC. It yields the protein CASSLAGGGGLYGYTF.

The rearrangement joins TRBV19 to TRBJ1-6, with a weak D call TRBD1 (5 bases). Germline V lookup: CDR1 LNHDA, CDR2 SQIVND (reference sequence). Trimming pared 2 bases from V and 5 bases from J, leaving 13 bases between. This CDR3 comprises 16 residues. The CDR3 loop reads CASSIRGNINNSPLHF. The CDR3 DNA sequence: TGTGCCAGTAGTATACGGGGGAATATCAATAATTCACCCCTCCACTTT.

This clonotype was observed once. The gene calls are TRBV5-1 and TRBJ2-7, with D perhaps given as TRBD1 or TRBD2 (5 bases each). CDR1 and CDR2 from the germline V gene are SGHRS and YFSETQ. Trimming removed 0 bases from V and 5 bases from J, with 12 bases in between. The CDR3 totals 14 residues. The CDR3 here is CASSLGGPEDEQYF. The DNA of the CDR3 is TGCGCCAGCAGCTTGGGGGGCCCGGAGGACGAGCAGTACTTC.